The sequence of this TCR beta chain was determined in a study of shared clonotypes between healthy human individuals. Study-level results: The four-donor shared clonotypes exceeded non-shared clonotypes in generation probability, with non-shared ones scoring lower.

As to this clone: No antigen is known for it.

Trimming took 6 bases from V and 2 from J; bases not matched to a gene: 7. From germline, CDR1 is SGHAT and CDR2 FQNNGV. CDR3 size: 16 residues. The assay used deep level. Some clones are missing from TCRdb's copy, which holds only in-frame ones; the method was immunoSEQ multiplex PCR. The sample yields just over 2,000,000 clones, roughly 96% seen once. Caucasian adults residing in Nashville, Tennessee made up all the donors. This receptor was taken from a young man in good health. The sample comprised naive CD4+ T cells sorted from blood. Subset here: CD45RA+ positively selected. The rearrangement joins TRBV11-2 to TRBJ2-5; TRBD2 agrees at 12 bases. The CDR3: CASSNLAGGRQETQYF. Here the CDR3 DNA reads TGTGCCAGCAGTAATCTAGCGGGGGGGCGGCAAGAGACCCAGTACTTC.